The 11 T cell receptor beta chains below come from one sample, sequenced in a study of CD8 T cells in ankylosing spondylitis. Using its own MiXCR run on the 5' RACE reads, TCRdb lists one record per CDR3 protein. The sample shows roughly 14,000 distinct CDR3 sequences, 2.5% to 3% of them seen only once. Sequenced material: blood, either unsorted or a sorted T cell fraction (not recorded which). Source of these receptors: a male donor with ankylosing spondylitis or in good health (not recorded which).

This clonotype counts as medium-sized. The chain carries TRBV9 and TRBJ2-1; D call uncertain. CDR1 and CDR2 from the germline V gene are SGDLS and YYNGEE. CDR3 length equals 14 residues. The V and J ends lost 0 bases and 8 bases respectively, with 12 bases between them. CDR3 protein: CASSVDSTIDEQFF. CDR3 nucleotide sequence: TGTGCCAGCAGCGTAGATTCGACAATCGATGAGCAGTTCTTC.

Ten or more counts support this clonotype. The chain links TRBV9 to TRBJ2-1; weak D call: TRBD2 (6 bases). The CDR3 totals 13 residues. Germline lookup yields CDR1 SGDLS and CDR2 YYNGEE. Trimming pared 0 bases from V and 9 bases from J, leaving 10 bases between. As DNA, the CDR3 is TGTGCCAGCAGCGTAGTTCCGCGGGGTGAGCAGTTCTTC. Translation: CASSVVPRGEQFF. Full variable domain (remainder filled in from reference TRBV9 and TRBJ2-1): DSGVTQTPKHLITATGQRVTLRCSPRSGDLSVYWYQQSLDQGLQFLIQYYNGEERAKGNILERFSAQQFPDLHSELNLSSLELGDSALYFCASSVVPRGEQFFGPGTRLTVL.

V gene TRBV6-2 or TRBV6-3 combines with J gene TRBJ1-5; TRBD1 matches 9 bases. This CDR3 spans 20 amino acids. The germline V gene encodes CDR1 MNHEY and CDR2 SVGEGT. The junction had 14 bases not matched to a gene; V was cut back by 1 base and J by 1 base. The CDR3 DNA follows: TGTGCCAGCAGTTACTGTAACGGGACAGGGCCCGTTGGGAGCAATCAGCCCCAGCATTTT. Its protein is CASSYCNGTGPVGSNQPQHF.

For the CDR3, the DNA is TGTGCCAGCAGCGCCTTTAAGGGAGGCACCAATGAAAAACTGTTTTTT. Protein product: CASSAFKGGTNEKLFF. The rearrangement joins TRBV9 to TRBJ1-4; D is unclear. The V end was cut by 3 bases, the J end by 5 bases, with 17 bases between. This CDR3 spans 16 amino acids. Germline V gives CDR1 SGDLS, CDR2 YYNGEE.

In its sample, this clonotype was seen many times. This sequence joins TRBV9 and TRBJ2-1; D tentatively fits TRBD1 or TRBD2 (5 bases each). The germline V and J ends were trimmed by 3 bases and 6 bases, with 19 bases remaining between them. The germline V gene encodes CDR1 SGDLS and CDR2 YYNGEE. This CDR3 is built from 16 residues. Written as DNA, the CDR3 is TGTGCCAGCAGCGACAGCTCCGGGACCTCCGGCAATGAGCAGTTCTTC. Protein sequence: CASSDSSGTSGNEQFF.

This clonotype was seen repeatedly, ten times or more. The rearrangement uses TRBV9 and TRBJ2-2; TRBD1 is a possible D gene (7 bases). Germline CDR1 and CDR2: SGDLS and YYNGEE. This CDR3 region has 17 residues. The germline V and J ends were trimmed by 4 bases and 1 base, with 17 bases remaining between them. The CDR3 protein is CASSRRGDSVNTGELFF. In nucleotides, the CDR3 is TGTGCCAGCAGCCGTAGGGGGGACAGCGTGAACACCGGGGAGCTGTTTTTT.

The sample holds many counts of this clonotype. The chain employs TRBV9 and TRBJ2-3; the D is unclear. The CDR3 consists of 14 residues. Between the trimmed V and J ends, which lost 0 bases and 3 bases, there was a span of 8 bases. Germline CDR1 reads SGDLS; CDR2 reads YYNGEE. CDR3 coding DNA: TGTGCCAGCAGCGTAGGTGGGGAAACAGATACGCAGTATTTT. It yields the protein CASSVGGETDTQYF.

This clonotype was counted at least ten times. The CDR3 sequence is CASSTQTGLDTQYF. The CDR3 bases are TGTGCCAGCAGCACCCAGACAGGGTTGGATACGCAGTATTTT. The chain uses TRBV9 and TRBJ2-3; 7 bases match TRBD1. Germline lookup yields CDR1 SGDLS and CDR2 YYNGEE. Trimming at V came to 4 bases and at J to 6 bases, leaving 8 bases not matched to a gene. The length of the CDR3 is 14 residues.

The CDR3 coding sequence is TGTGCCAGCAGCGTAGGAGTAGAATCCTACGAGCAGTACTTC. Amino acids: CASSVGVESYEQYF. The genes are TRBV9 and TRBJ2-7; D is unclear. V lost 0 bases and J 1 base, leaving 8 bases between the germline ends. The CDR3 loop spans 14 amino acids. Germline V gene data show CDR1 as SGDLS and CDR2 as YYNGEE.

This clonotype was observed a handful of times. The rearrangement uses TRBV6-9 and TRBJ2-1, with 14 nucleotides matching TRBD2. Unmatched junction bases numbered 10, after V lost 2 bases and J lost 1 base. Germline V gene data show CDR1 as MNHGY and CDR2 as SVAAGI. The CDR3 is 20 amino acids. Written as DNA, the CDR3 is TGTGCCAGCAGTTATCCCAGACTAGCGGGGGGGCTGCGGTCCTACAATGAGCAGTTCTTC. The encoded protein is CASSYPRLAGGLRSYNEQFF.

This clonotype came up many times. This chain links TRBV9 with TRBJ2-2; possible D gene TRBD2, 6 bases. The germline V and J ends were trimmed by 1 base and 0 bases, with 7 bases remaining between them. The CDR3 has 15 residues. Germline loops: CDR1 SGDLS, CDR2 YYNGEE. In nucleotides, the CDR3 is TGTGCCAGCAGCGTAACGGGGGCGAACACCGGGGAGCTGTTTTTT. Protein sequence: CASSVTGANTGELFF.